This paragraph covers one T cell receptor beta chain sequence. CDR3 length equals 14 residues. V lost 5 bases, J lost 9 bases, and 17 bases lay in between. From germline, CDR1 is LNHNV and CDR2 YYDKDF (reference sequence). The data stem from a study of T cells after yellow fever vaccination. Study-level results: By day 5 rather than day 15, the secondary response had peaked, though it was weaker. The CD4 and CD8 compartments had a small share of their clonotypes in common.

Conversion of TCR transcripts into cDNA relied on 5'RACE template switching, which added a universal primer site and UMIs. TCRdb passed the 5' RACE reads through MiXCR, listing each CDR3 protein once. The sample holds roughly 94,000 distinct CDR3 sequences, over 8% seen once. This sequence joins TRBV15 and TRBJ1-5; D not certain. The source was CD8+ T cells not binding an NS4B(214-222) dextramer, sorted from PBMCs, collected around 14 days after the first yellow fever vaccination. The TCR was taken from a man between 18 and 35 years old who received the YFV17D yellow fever vaccine. CDR3 bases: TGTGCCACCAGCGAGCGAGCACCTTACCGGCCCCAGCATTTT. It yields the protein CATSERAPYRPQHF.